This T cell receptor (beta chain) originates from a study of a mutant IDH1 vaccine in newly diagnosed glioma. Study-wide context: Treated individuals were roughly 62% male and roughly 40% female, averaging about 40 years of age.

The data were produced by immunoSEQ multiplex PCR, yet TCRdb's version contains in-frame clones alone and is incomplete. The data show tens of thousands of clones, 78% seen once. To note about this clone: Its antigen is unidentified.

Whole-study results and caveats: Immune responses arising from the vaccine appeared in 90% to 95% of patients.

The CDR3 is 16 residues long. Germline V lookup: CDR1 MGHRA, CDR2 YSYEKL. Deletions cut 0 bases from V and 2 bases from J, with 11 bases between. Time point of the sample: week 23, last vaccination. In every dose of vaccine, 300 ug of mutant IDH1 20-mer peptide was given alongside topical imiquimod. There were new WHO grade 3 or 4 astrocytomas in the donors, and these were IDH1-mutant and ATRX-lost. This clonotype was sampled from a woman in her thirties or forties with glioma. Some clones in this sample may be carry-over from other donors' samples. The sequenced sample was PBMCs, obtained from a glioma patient whose treatment included an IDH1 peptide vaccine. The gene calls are TRBV4-1 and TRBJ2-1, with a possible D match to TRBD2 (5 bases). The CDR3 loop reads CASSQDEGPPYNEQFF. The DNA of the CDR3 is TGCGCCAGCAGCCAAGATGAGGGCCCACCCTACAATGAGCAGTTCTTC.